In its sample, the clone carrying this T cell receptor (beta chain) was seen a few times. Its antigen is unidentified. The record originates from a study of spatial heterogeneity in lung cancer. Study summary: There were around 72 donors, all of them untreated patients with early-stage non-small cell lung cancer. As counted in raw reads, each unique TCR and UMI combination appeared more than ten times on average.

Whole-study findings and limits: More often at tumor resection than at routine follow-up, ubiquitous expanded tumor TCRs were detected in the blood.

This sample's time point: blood at routine non-recurrence follow-up after resection. From tumor, nontumor lung or frozen PBMC, whole RNA was taken unsorted for sequencing. TCRdb fed the 5' RACE reads into MiXCR, producing one record per CDR3 protein. The sample lists about 47,000 distinct CDR3 sequences, roughly 7% seen once, with around 33% in the top ten. The germline V gene has CDR1 MGHRA and CDR2 YSYEKL. The CDR3 is made up of 12 amino acids. V lost 7 bases to trimming and J lost 14 bases, with 15 bases between them. The rearrangement uses TRBV4-1 and TRBJ1-6; no clear D. The TCR originated in a female donor with early-stage non-small cell lung cancer. Sequenced here: PBMCs, sampled at follow-up. CDR3 coding DNA: TGCGCCAGCAAAGGCCCCTTAGAAACCCTCCACTTT. It encodes CASKGPLETLHF.